The rows below give T cell receptor beta chains drawn from one sample of a study of beta chain features in type 1 diabetes. The table came from immunoSEQ multiplex PCR; TCRdb's copy has only in-frame clones and leaves some out. The sample carries roughly 300,000 clones, 14% recorded once. Sequencing was done on a sample of central memory CD4+ T cells from blood. The receptors were gathered from a man younger than 45 in good health. Each CDR3 is given with its conserved first and last residue. Expanded clones get a size class; other rows say once, few or many, or leave the size out.

abundance	v_gene	j_gene	CDR3aa
few	TRBV6-6	TRBJ2-7	CASREPGQGMYEQYF
.	TRBV2	TRBJ1-4	CASSKTGVDEKLFF
.	TRBV6-5	TRBJ1-2	CASALYNNYGYTF
few	TRBV25-1	TRBJ1-2	CASSDPGASNYGYTF
.	TRBV11-3	TRBJ2-5	CASGQGQETQYF
.	TRBV12-2	TRBJ2-3	CASRPQLAGGPSSTDTQYF
few	TRBV6-1	TRBJ1-2	CASSVTGVLGYTF
.	TRBV6-6	TRBJ1-2	CASRQNGLTGYGYTF
few	TRBV15	TRBJ2-2	CATAGLAGTGELFF
.	TRBV5-4	TRBJ2-5	CASSPRQGAETQYF
few	TRBV4-3	TRBJ2-2	CASSQVGGFPGELFF
.	TRBV27	TRBJ1-2	CASRPTFDYGYTF
few	TRBV28	TRBJ1-4	CAAGTGALKLFF
once	TRBV6-5	TRBJ2-7	CASSYTQVGYEQYF
many	TRBV7-2	TRBJ2-3	CASSVLAGGADTQYF
many	TRBV7-2	TRBJ2-7	CASSLFYEQYF
few	TRBV4-3	TRBJ1-1	CASSQDPLGNTEAFF
few	TRBV9	TRBJ2-3	CASSVGPGGYDTQYF
.	TRBV5-4	TRBJ1-2	CASSLRQGDGYTF
.	TRBV27	TRBJ2-2	CASSPGTPNTGELFF
.	TRBV5-8	TRBJ1-1	CASSSRQGRPVEAFF
.	TRBV7-6	TRBJ2-1	CASSGGAQPSNEQFF
.	TRBV5-6	TRBJ2-1	CASSLREAYNEQFF
.	TRBV18	TRBJ1-5	CASSLNTLTGAFNQPQHF
few	TRBV19	TRBJ2-1	CASSILSTAISEQFF
few	TRBV6-6	TRBJ1-6	CASSLTSNSPLHF
.	TRBV30	TRBJ2-1	CAWSPRAHNEQFF
.	TRBV14	TRBJ2-5	CASSQWTGYNEETQYF
few	TRBV28	TRBJ1-3	CASGTYSGNTIYF
few	TRBV4-3	TRBJ1-3	CASSQDTGIRNTIYF
.	TRBV18	TRBJ1-6	CASSPQDRDSPLHF
.	TRBV6-1	TRBJ2-5	CASSTGNQYF
few	TRBV19	TRBJ1-4	CASSIRQGMSEKLFF
few	TRBV7-2	TRBJ2-5	CASSLVLGGETQYF
.	TRBV28	TRBJ1-2	CASSLGSAYITF
.	TRBV19	TRBJ1-4	CASRIEGTHEKLFF
few	TRBV6-5	TRBJ1-2	CASSYRGTGNYGYTF
.	TRBV7-8	TRBJ2-3	CASSRRRLAEITDTQYF
few	TRBV2	TRBJ2-5	CASRPTSGVQETQYF
.	TRBV7-2	TRBJ1-1	CASSYYTRPGVYTEAFF
few	TRBV5-4	TRBJ2-5	CASSLETTGPQGEQYF